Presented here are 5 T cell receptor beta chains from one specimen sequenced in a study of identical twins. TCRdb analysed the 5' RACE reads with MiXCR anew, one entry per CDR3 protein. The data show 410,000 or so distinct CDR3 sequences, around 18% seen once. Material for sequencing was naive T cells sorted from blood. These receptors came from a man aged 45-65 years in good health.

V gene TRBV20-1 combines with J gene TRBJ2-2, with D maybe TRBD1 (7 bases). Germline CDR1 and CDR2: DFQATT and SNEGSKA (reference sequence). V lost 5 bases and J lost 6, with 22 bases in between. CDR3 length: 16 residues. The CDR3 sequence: CSAHPGAGGEAGELFF. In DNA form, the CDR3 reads TGCAGTGCTCACCCGGGGGCAGGGGGAGAAGCCGGGGAGCTGTTTTTT.

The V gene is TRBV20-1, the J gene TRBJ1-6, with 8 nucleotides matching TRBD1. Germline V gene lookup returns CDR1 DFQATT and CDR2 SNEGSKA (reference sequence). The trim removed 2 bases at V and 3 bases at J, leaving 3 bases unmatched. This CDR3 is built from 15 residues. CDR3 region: CSARSQGDYNSPLHF. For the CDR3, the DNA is TGCAGTGCTAGATCACAGGGGGACTATAATTCACCCCTCCACTTT.

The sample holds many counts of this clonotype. Here the CDR3 DNA reads TGCAGTGCTAGTTGGAGACAAAGCAATCAGCCCCAGCATTTT. It is translated as CSASWRQSNQPQHF. The chain has TRBV20-1 and TRBJ1-5; D is unclear. V was shortened by 3 bases and J by 1 base, with 10 bases between the two germline ends. The CDR3 totals 14 residues. Germline V lookup: CDR1 DFQATT, CDR2 SNEGSKA (reference sequence).

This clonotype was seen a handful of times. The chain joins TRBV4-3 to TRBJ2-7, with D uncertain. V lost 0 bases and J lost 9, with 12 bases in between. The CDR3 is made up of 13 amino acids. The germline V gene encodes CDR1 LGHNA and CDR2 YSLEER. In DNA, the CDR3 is TGCGCCAGCAGCCAAGAATCCCATGAGGTGCAGTACTTC. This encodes CASSQESHEVQYF.

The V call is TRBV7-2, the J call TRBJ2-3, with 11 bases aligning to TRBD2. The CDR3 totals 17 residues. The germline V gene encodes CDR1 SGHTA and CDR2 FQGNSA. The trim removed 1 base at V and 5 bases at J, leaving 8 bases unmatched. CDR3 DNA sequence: TGTGCCAGCAGCTTAGTCGCTAGCGGGGGGAAGCGAGATACGCAGTATTTT. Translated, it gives CASSLVASGGKRDTQYF. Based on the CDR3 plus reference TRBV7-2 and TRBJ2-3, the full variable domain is GAGVSQSPSNKVTEKGKDVELRCDPISGHTALYWYRQSLGQGLEFLIYFQGNSAPDKSGLPSDRFSAERTGGSVSTLTIQRTQQEDSAVYLCASSLVASGGKRDTQYFGPGTRLTVL.